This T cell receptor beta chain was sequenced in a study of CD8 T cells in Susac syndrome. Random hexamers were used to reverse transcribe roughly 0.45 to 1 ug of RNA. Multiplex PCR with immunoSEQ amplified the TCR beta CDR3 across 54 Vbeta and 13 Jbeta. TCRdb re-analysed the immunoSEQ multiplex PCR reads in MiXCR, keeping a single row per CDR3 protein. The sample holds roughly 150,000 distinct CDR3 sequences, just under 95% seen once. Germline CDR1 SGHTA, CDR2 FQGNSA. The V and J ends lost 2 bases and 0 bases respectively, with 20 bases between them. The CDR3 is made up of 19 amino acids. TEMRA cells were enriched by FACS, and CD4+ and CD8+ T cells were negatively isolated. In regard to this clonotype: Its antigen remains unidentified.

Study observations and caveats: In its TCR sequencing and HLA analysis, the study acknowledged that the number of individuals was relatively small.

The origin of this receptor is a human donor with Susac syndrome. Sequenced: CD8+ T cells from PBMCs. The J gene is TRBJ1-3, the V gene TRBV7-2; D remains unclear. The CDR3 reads CASSLNFWSGSNSGNTIYF. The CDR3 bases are TGTGCCAGCAGCTTAAATTTTTGGTCGGGATCCAACTCTGGAAACACCATATATTTT. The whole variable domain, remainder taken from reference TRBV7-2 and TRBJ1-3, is GAGVSQSPSNKVTEKGKDVELRCDPISGHTALYWYRQSLGQGLEFLIYFQGNSAPDKSGLPSDRFSAERTGGSVSTLTIQRTQQEDSAVYLCASSLNFWSGSNSGNTIYFGEGSWLTVV.